One sample yielded the 24 T cell receptor beta chains listed below, sequenced in a study of T cells after yellow fever vaccination. TCRdb re-called the 5' RACE reads with MiXCR, one entry per CDR3 protein. The sample lists under 600,000 distinct CDR3 sequences; around a fifth were seen once. Sequencing was performed on PBMCs, taken roughly 23 days after the first yellow fever vaccination. Source of these receptors: a man younger than 30 who received the YFV17D yellow fever vaccine.

This clonotype was counted a few times. V gene TRBV5-1 combines with J gene TRBJ2-6; TRBD1 aligns across 8 bases. Trimming removed 2 bases from V and 0 bases from J; junction bases left unmatched: 7. Germline values: CDR1 SGHRS, CDR2 YFSETQ. The CDR3 contains 18 residues. CDR3 sequence reads: CASSLFDRGASGANVLTF. CDR3 DNA sequence: TGCGCCAGCAGCTTATTCGACAGGGGAGCCTCTGGGGCCAACGTCCTGACTTTC. Full variable domain (remainder filled in from reference TRBV5-1 and TRBJ2-6): KAGVTQTPRYLIKTRGQQVTLSCSPISGHRSVSWYQQTPGQGLQFLFEYFSETQRNKGNFPGRFSGRQFSNSRSEMNVSTLELGDSALYLCASSLFDRGASGANVLTFGAGSRLTVL.

V and J are TRBV20-1 and TRBJ1-2, with a weak D call TRBD1 (5 bases). V lost 5 bases and J 4 bases, leaving 23 bases between the germline ends. This CDR3 spans 16 amino acids. Germline-derived CDR1 and CDR2 are DFQATT and SNEGSKA (reference sequence). The DNA of the CDR3 is TGCAGTGCTTGCAGGCAGGGAGATTCTTTTGGCTATGGCTACACCTTC. It yields the protein CSACRQGDSFGYGYTF.

This chain links TRBV4-1 with TRBJ1-1; D ambiguous. Germline V gives CDR1 MGHRA, CDR2 YSYEKL. With 2 bases removed from V and 8 bases from J, the gap between germline ends came to 18 bases. CDR3 length equals 15 residues. The CDR3 loop is CASSQIPRGEKEAFF. CDR3 DNA: TGCGCCAGCAGCCAAATCCCTCGGGGAGAAAAGGAAGCTTTCTTT.

The chain has TRBV30 and TRBJ2-5, with D perhaps TRBD2 (6 bases). Germline values: CDR1 GTSNPN, CDR2 SVGIG (reference sequence). This CDR3 region has 14 residues. Between the trimmed V and J ends, which lost 2 bases and 4 bases, there was a span of 14 bases. CDR3 coding DNA: TGTGCCTGGAGTATCGCTAGCGCAGGAGAGACCCAGTACTTC. This encodes CAWSIASAGETQYF.

The chain has TRBV7-2 and TRBJ2-2, with TRBD1 identical over 7 bases. Trimming cost V 2 bases and J 3 bases; bases outside gene matches: 6. CDR1 SGHTA and CDR2 FQGNSA come from the germline V gene. This CDR3 spans 16 amino acids. The CDR3 spells CASSLHPGQYTGELFF. The CDR3 DNA reads as TGTGCCAGCAGCTTACACCCGGGACAGTACACCGGGGAGCTGTTTTTT.

The chain couples TRBV28 to TRBJ1-3; no reliable D call. CDR3 size: 14 residues. CDR1 and CDR2 (germline): MDHEN, SYDVKM. The V gene lost 3 bases and the J gene lost 2 bases, with 8 bases spanning the gap. CDR3: CASSFAGTGNTIYF. The CDR3 bases are TGTGCCAGCAGTTTTGCGGGGACTGGAAACACCATATATTTT.

This clonotype was seen only a few times. This rearrangement joins TRBV27 to TRBJ2-2; D may be TRBD2 (5 bases). The CDR3 runs 14 residues. The germline gives CDR1 MNHEY, CDR2 SMNVEV (reference sequence). V dropped 6 bases and J dropped 5 bases, with 13 bases sitting between them. Here the CDR3 reads CASRPLRATGELFF. Here the CDR3 DNA reads TGTGCCAGCAGGCCGCTGCGGGCTACCGGGGAGCTGTTTTTT.

V and J are TRBV6-2 or TRBV6-3 and TRBJ2-7, with 10 bases lining up with TRBD2. The CDR3 extends over 14 amino acids. Germline assignment: CDR1 MNHEY and CDR2 SVGEGT. The trim removed 5 bases at V and 4 bases at J, leaving 5 bases unmatched. CDR3 loop: CASSLAGAQYEQYF. As DNA, the CDR3 is TGTGCCAGCAGTCTAGCGGGGGCCCAGTACGAGCAGTACTTC.

This clonotype appeared a few times. The chain links TRBV5-1 to TRBJ2-5; no clear D gene. Germline CDR1 is SGHRS and CDR2 is YFSETQ. Trimming removed 4 bases at V and 2 bases at J, with 9 bases between. The CDR3 covers 13 residues. In DNA form, the CDR3 reads TGCGCCAGCAGCCCCTACCCTCAAGAGACCCAGTACTTC. Amino acids: CASSPYPQETQYF.

This clonotype was counted a few times. The chain combines TRBV30 with TRBJ1-3, with 8 bases identical to TRBD1. The germline CDR1 and CDR2 sequences are GTSNPN and SVGIG (reference sequence). The CDR3 loop spans 14 amino acids. V lost 7 bases to trimming and J lost 2 bases; unmatched junction nucleotides: 7. CDR3 bases: TGTGCCTCAGGACAGGGAAACACTGGAAACACCATATATTTT. Its protein is CASGQGNTGNTIYF.

J is TRBJ2-3 and V is TRBV7-2; D is undetermined. Germline V lookup: CDR1 SGHTA, CDR2 FQGNSA. CDR3 length: 14 amino acids. V was shortened by 3 bases and J by 0 bases, with 7 bases between the two germline ends. The CDR3 DNA sequence: TGTGCCAGCAGCTTCCACAGTAGCACAGATACGCAGTATTTT. This encodes CASSFHSSTDTQYF.

This sequence joins TRBV5-1 and TRBJ1-6, with TRBD1 matching 9 bases. The CDR3 is 15 amino acids. The V segment lost 0 bases and the J segment 10 bases; nucleotides outside the gene matches: 5. Per the germline V gene, CDR1 is SGHRS and CDR2 is YFSETQ. The CDR3: CASSLAGQGRSPLHF. CDR3 bases: TGCGCCAGCAGCTTGGCGGGACAGGGAAGATCACCCCTCCACTTT.

This chain uses TRBV9 with TRBJ1-2; D gene uncertain. V lost 10 bases, J lost 4 bases, and 20 bases lay in between. Germline V gives CDR1 SGDLS, CDR2 YYNGEE. CDR3 length equals 14 residues. In DNA form, the CDR3 reads TGTGCCGGCCCGGGGAGGGAAAAGATCTATGGCTACACCTTC. Protein sequence: CAGPGREKIYGYTF.

The gene calls are TRBV7-2 and TRBJ2-2; 15 nucleotides line up with TRBD2. CDR3 length equals 16 residues. Germline assignment: CDR1 SGHTA and CDR2 FQGNSA. The trim removed 3 bases at V and 6 bases at J, leaving 2 bases unmatched. CDR3 nucleotides: TGTGCCAGCAGCTTGGGACTAGCGGGGGGTTCCGGGGAGCTGTTTTTT. Amino acids: CASSLGLAGGSGELFF.

The chain joins TRBV12-3 or TRBV12-4 to TRBJ2-7, with a weak D call TRBD1 (5 bases). This CDR3 spans 14 amino acids. Trimming took off 6 bases at V and 0 bases at J, with 12 bases between the two ends. The CDR3 is CASSVTANSYEQYF. In DNA, the CDR3 is TGTGCCAGCAGCGTGACAGCTAACTCCTACGAGCAGTACTTC.

The chain couples TRBV20-1 to TRBJ1-2; no definite D call. Germline assignment: CDR1 DFQATT and CDR2 SNEGSKA (reference sequence). The CDR3 totals 13 residues. Trimming took off 6 bases at V and 1 base at J, with 12 bases between the two ends. The DNA for the CDR3 is TGCAGTGCCCCCAGACTGAGTAACTATGGCTACACCTTC. This encodes CSAPRLSNYGYTF.

In its sample, this clonotype was seen a few times. One junction end does not reproduce the germline sequence, and a read error may be involved. This sequence joins TRBV7-9 and TRBJ2-1; D call uncertain. The V gene's germline CDR1 is SEHNR and CDR2 FQNEAQ (reference sequence). This CDR3 region has 14 residues. CDR3 sequence: CASSIAGLDNEQFF. The CDR3 DNA reads as TGTGCCAGCAGCATAGCCGGCCTAGACAATGAGCAGTTCTTC.

The V call is TRBV9, the J call TRBJ1-3; possible D gene TRBD1, 6 bases. Germline V lookup: CDR1 SGDLS, CDR2 YYNGEE. The CDR3 contains 16 residues. The germline V and J ends were trimmed by 3 bases and 1 base, with 14 bases remaining between them. The CDR3 is CASSGQAHSSGNTIYF. The CDR3 region has the DNA TGTGCCAGCAGCGGACAGGCTCACTCTTCTGGAAACACCATATATTTT.

This clonotype was detected only a few times. This chain's CDR3 is CASSLERGNTQYF. As DNA, the CDR3 is TGTGCCAGCAGCTTAGAACGGGGCAATACGCAGTATTTT. V usage is TRBV7-2 and J usage is TRBJ2-3; either TRBD1 or TRBD2 may supply D (5 bases each). CDR3 length: 13 amino acids. Deletions cut 1 base from V and 7 bases from J, with 9 bases between. Germline CDR1 and CDR2: SGHTA and FQGNSA.

The CDR3 nucleotides read TGTGCCAGCAGGAGCCCTAGGGCCGGGGCAGATACGCAGTATTTT. Amino acids: CASRSPRAGADTQYF. The chain employs TRBV3-1 and TRBJ2-3; the D gene is possibly TRBD2 (5 bases). Germline V gene lookup returns CDR1 LGHDT and CDR2 YNNKEL (reference sequence). The CDR3 runs to 15 residues. Between the trimmed V and J ends, which lost 6 bases and 4 bases, there was a span of 17 bases.

The CDR3: CASRLSGGAYNEQFF. The CDR3, as DNA: TGTGCCAGCAGGCTGAGCGGGGGGGCCTACAATGAGCAGTTCTTC. V usage is TRBV6-1 and J usage is TRBJ2-1; TRBD2 aligns across 10 bases. V gave up 6 bases and J gave up 2 bases; unmatched junction bases: 4. CDR1 MNHNS and CDR2 SASEGT come from the germline V gene. The CDR3 is made up of 15 amino acids.

This clonotype has ten or more counts. The chain uses TRBV15 and TRBJ2-7; 7 bases match TRBD1. The CDR3 has 15 residues. The germline V gene encodes CDR1 LNHNV and CDR2 YYDKDF (reference sequence). The junction had 5 bases not matched to a gene; V was cut back by 1 base and J by 2 bases. CDR3 in DNA: TGTGCCACCAGCAGAGGGGGGACAGCTCCCTACGAGCAGTACTTC. Amino acid sequence: CATSRGGTAPYEQYF. Using reference TRBV15 and TRBJ2-7 for the parts outside the CDR3, the full variable domain is DAMVIQNPRYQVTQFGKPVTLSCSQTLNHNVMYWYQQKSSQAPKLLFHYYDKDFNNEADTPDNFQSRRPNTSFCFLDIRSPGLGDTAMYLCATSRGGTAPYEQYFGPGTRLTVT.

The V and J genes are TRBV3-1 and TRBJ2-1; a weak D match, TRBD2 (6 bases). Trimming pared 8 bases from V and 14 bases from J, leaving 16 bases between. This CDR3 has 11 amino acids. The germline V gene has CDR1 LGHDT and CDR2 YNNKEL (reference sequence). The CDR3 reads CASSSGPREFF. The CDR3 region has the DNA TGTGCCAGCTCGAGCGGGCCGAGGGAGTTCTTC.

Concerning this clonotype: A much larger clone is a single base away; this may be a read error. The V and J genes are TRBV5-1 and TRBJ2-1, with a possible D match to TRBD2 (6 bases). The CDR3 consists of 16 residues. From germline, CDR1 is SGHRS and CDR2 YFSETQ. The DNA of the CDR3 is TGCGCCAGCAGCCCACCGGGAGCCGGGACGCGGGATGAGCGGTTCTTC. Protein sequence: CASSPPGAGTRDERFF.